The T cell receptor beta chain described here comes from a study of blood T cells in healthy people across ages. Notes on the study in general: Getting older went along with TCR beta diversity per million T cells dropping roughly linearly.

Every sample had a minimum of 6 million PBMCs isolated. Comment on this clonotype: Antigen: not known.

Combining a sample-barcoded 5' primer with a J-beta primer mix, a second PCR ran for roughly 7 to 12 cycles. TCRdb independently ran MiXCR on the 5' RACE reads; one entry per CDR3 protein. The sample lists 1.2 million to 1.5 million distinct CDR3 sequences; around two fifths were seen once. The CDR3 spans 18 residues. CDR1 and CDR2 from the germline V gene are SGHRS and YFSETQ. The ends lost 1 base at V and 0 bases at J; junction bases unmatched: 8. The chain joins TRBV5-1 to TRBJ2-4; 9 nucleotides line up with TRBD2. The sequenced sample consisted of blood. The clonotype was recovered from a woman under 30 in good health. The CDR3 reads CASSLPGASGTAKNIQYF. CDR3 coding DNA: TGCGCCAGCAGCTTGCCGGGTGCTAGCGGGACAGCCAAAAACATTCAGTACTTC.